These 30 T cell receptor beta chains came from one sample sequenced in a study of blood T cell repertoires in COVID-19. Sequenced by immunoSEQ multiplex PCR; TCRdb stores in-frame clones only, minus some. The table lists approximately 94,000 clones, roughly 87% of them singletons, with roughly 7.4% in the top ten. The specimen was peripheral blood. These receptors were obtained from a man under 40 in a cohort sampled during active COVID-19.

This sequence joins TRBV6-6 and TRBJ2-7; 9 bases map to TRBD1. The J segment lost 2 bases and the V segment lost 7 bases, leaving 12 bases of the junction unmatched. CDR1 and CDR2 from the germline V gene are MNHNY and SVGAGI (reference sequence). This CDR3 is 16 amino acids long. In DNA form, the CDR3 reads TGTGCCAGCACCCGAACAACCGGGACAGGGACCTACGAGCAGTACTTC. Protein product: CASTRTTGTGTYEQYF.

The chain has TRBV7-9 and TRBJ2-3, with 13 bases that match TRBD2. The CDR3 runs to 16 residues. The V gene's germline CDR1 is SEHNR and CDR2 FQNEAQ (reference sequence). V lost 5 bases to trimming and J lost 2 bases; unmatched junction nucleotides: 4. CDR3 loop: CASSAGLAGITDTQYF. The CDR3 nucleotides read TGTGCCAGCAGCGCGGGACTAGCGGGGATCACAGATACGCAGTATTTT.

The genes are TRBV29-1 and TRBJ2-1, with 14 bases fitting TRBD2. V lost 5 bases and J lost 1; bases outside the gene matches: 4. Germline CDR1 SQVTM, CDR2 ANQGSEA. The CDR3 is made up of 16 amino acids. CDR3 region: CSVPGTSGGSYNEQFF. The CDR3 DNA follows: TGCAGCGTTCCAGGGACTAGCGGGGGTTCCTACAATGAGCAGTTCTTC.

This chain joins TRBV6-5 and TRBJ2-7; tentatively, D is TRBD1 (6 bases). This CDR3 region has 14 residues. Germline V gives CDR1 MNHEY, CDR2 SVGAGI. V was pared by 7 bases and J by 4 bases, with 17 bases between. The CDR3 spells CASTRGRGVYEQYF. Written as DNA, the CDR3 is TGTGCCAGCACAAGGGGGAGAGGGGTATACGAGCAGTACTTC.

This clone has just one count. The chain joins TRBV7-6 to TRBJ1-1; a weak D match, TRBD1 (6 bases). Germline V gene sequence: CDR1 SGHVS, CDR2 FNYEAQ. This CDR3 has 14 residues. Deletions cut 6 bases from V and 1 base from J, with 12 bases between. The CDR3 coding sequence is TGTGCCAGCAGTCCGGGGGGCACGAACACTGAAGCTTTCTTT. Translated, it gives CASSPGGTNTEAFF.

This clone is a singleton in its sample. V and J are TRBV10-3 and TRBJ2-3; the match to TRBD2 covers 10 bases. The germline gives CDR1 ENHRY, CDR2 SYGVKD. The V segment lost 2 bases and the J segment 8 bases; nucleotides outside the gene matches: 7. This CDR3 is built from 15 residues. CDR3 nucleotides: TGTGCCATCAGTGAGCAAAGCGGGGGGGCCGGTACGCAGTATTTT. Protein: CAISEQSGGAGTQYF.

The CDR3 nucleotides read TGTGCCACCAGCAGAGGGCCCGAGACCCAGTACTTC. Translation: CATSRGPETQYF. J is TRBJ2-5 and V is TRBV15, with D hard to call. The CDR3 has 12 amino acids. In germline, CDR1 is LNHNV, CDR2 YYDKDF (reference sequence). V shed 1 base and J shed 5 bases, with 5 bases lying between them.

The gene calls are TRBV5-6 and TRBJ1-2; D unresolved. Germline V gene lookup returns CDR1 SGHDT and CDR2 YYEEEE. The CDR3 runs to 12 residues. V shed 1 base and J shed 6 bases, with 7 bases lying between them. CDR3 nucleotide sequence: TGTGCCAGCAGCTTGTACAGCAATGGCTACACCTTC. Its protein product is CASSLYSNGYTF.

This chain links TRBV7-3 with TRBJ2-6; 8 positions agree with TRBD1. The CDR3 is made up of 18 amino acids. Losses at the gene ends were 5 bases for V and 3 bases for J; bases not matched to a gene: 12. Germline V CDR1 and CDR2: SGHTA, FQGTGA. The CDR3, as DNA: TGTGCCAGCAGCCGGAACGGACAGGGAGCTGGTGGGGCCAACGTCCTGACTTTC. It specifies CASSRNGQGAGGANVLTF.

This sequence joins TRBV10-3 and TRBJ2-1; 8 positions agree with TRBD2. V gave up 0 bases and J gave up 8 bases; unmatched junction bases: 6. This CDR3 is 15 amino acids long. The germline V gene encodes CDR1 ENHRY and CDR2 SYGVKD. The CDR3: CAISESRAGGYEQFF. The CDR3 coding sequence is TGTGCCATCAGTGAGTCGCGGGCGGGGGGCTATGAGCAGTTCTTC.

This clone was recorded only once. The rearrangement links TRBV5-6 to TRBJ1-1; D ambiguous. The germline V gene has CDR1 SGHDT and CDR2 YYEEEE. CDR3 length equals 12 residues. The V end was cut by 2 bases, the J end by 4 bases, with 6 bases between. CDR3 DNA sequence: TGTGCCAGCAGCTTCGGCGGCACTGAAGCTTTCTTT. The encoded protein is CASSFGGTEAFF.

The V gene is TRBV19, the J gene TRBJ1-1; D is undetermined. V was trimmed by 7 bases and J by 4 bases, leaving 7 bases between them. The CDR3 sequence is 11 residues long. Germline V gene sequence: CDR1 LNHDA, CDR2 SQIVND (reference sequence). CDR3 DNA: TGTGCCAGTAACCGGGGCACTGAAGCTTTCTTT. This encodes CASNRGTEAFF. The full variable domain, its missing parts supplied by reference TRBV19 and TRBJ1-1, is DGGITQSPKYLFRKEGQNVTLSCEQNLNHDAMYWYRQDPGQGLRLIYYSQIVNDFQKGDIAEGYSVSREKKESFPLTVTSAQKNPTAFYLCASNRGTEAFFGQGTRLTVV.

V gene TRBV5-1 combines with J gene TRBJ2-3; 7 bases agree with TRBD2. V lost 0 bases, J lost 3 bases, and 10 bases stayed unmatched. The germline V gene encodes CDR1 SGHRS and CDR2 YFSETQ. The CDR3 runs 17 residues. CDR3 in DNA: TGCGCCAGCAGCTTGGGTCTTTTGGCGGGGGTAACAGATACGCAGTATTTT. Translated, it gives CASSLGLLAGVTDTQYF. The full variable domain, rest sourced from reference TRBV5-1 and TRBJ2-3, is KAGVTQTPRYLIKTRGQQVTLSCSPISGHRSVSWYQQTPGQGLQFLFEYFSETQRNKGNFPGRFSGRQFSNSRSEMNVSTLELGDSALYLCASSLGLLAGVTDTQYFGPGTRLTVL.

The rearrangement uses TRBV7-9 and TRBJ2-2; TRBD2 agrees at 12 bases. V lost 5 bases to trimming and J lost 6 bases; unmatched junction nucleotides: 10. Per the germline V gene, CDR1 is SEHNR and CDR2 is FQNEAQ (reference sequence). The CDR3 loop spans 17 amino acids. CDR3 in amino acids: CASSGIRLAGDPGELFF. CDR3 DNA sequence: TGTGCCAGCAGCGGCATCAGACTAGCGGGGGACCCCGGGGAGCTGTTTTTT.

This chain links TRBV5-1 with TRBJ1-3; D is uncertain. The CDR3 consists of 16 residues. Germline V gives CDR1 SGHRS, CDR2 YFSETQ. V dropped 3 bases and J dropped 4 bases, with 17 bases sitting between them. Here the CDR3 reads CASSSTFSSIGNTIYF. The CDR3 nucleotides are TGCGCCAGCAGCTCCACATTTTCATCCATAGGAAACACCATATATTTT.

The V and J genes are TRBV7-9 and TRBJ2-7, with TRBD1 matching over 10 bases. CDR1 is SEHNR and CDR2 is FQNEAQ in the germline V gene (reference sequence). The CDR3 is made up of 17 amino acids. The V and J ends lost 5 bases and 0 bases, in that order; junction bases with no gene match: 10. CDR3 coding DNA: TGTGCCAGCAGCGCTCAACCGGGACAGGGGAGCTCCTACGAGCAGTACTTC. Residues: CASSAQPGQGSSYEQYF.

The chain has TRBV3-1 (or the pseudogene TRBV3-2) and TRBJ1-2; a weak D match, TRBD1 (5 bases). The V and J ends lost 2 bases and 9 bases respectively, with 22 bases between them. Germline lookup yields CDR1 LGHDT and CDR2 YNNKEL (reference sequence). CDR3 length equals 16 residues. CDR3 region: CASSQRQTALTGSYTF. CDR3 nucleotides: TGTGCCAGCAGCCAAAGGCAGACAGCTCTAACTGGGAGCTACACCTTC.

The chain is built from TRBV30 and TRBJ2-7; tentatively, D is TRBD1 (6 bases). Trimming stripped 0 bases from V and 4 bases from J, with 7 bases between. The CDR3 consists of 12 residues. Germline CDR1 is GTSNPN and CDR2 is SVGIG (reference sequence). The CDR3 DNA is TGTGCCTGGAGTGTACAGGGTTACGAGCAGTACTTC. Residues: CAWSVQGYEQYF.

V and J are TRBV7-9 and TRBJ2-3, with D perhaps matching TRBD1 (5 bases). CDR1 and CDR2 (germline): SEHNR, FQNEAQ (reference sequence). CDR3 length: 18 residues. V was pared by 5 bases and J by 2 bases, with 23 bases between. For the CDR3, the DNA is TGTGCCAGCAGCCGCCGTTTTGGTTTGACAGAGAACACAGATACGCAGTATTTT. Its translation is CASSRRFGLTENTDTQYF.

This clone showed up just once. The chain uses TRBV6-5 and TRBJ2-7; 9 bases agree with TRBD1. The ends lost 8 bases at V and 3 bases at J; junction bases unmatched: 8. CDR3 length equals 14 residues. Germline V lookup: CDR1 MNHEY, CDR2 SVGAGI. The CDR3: CASAWGQGYYEQYF. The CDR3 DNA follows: TGTGCCAGCGCCTGGGGACAGGGTTACTACGAGCAGTACTTC.

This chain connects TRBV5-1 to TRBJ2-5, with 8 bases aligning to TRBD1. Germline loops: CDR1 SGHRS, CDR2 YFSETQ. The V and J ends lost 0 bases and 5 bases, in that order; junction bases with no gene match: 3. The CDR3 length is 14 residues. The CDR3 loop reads CASSLGQGAETQYF. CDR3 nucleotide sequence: TGCGCCAGCAGCTTGGGGCAGGGGGCTGAGACCCAGTACTTC.

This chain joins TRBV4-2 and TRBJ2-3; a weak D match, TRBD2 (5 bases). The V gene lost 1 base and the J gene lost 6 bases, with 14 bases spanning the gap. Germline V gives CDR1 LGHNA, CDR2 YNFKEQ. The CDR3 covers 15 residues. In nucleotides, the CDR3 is TGTGCCAGCAGCCAAGTCGGCGGGCAAGGGGATACGCAGTATTTT. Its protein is CASSQVGGQGDTQYF.

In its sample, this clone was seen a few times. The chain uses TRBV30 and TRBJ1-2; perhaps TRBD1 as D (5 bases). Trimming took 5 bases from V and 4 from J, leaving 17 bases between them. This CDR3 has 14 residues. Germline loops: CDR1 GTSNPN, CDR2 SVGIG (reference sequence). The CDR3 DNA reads TGTGCCTGGCAGGCGGGGCAGGGTTTCTATGGCTACACCTTC. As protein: CAWQAGQGFYGYTF.

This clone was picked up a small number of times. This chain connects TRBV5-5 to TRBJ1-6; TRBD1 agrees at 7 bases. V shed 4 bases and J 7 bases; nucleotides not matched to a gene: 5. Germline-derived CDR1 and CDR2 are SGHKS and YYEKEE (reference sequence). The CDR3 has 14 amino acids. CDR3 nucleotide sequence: TGTGCCAGCAGCCAAGGGGACAGCAATTCACCCCTCCACTTT. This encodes CASSQGDSNSPLHF.

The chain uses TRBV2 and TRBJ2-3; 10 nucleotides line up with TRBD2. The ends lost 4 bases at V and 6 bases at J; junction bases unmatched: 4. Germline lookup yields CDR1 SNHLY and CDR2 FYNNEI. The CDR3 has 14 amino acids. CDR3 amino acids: CASSVLAGADTQYF. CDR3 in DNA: TGTGCCAGCAGTGTGCTAGCGGGAGCTGATACGCAGTATTTT.

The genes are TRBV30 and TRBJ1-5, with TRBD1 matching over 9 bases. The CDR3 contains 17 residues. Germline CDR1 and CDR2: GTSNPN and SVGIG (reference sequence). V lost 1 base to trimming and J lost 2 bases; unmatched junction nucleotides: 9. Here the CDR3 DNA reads TGTGCCTGGAGTGCCCATTGGGGACAGGGTGGCAATCAGCCCCAGCATTTT. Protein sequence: CAWSAHWGQGGNQPQHF.

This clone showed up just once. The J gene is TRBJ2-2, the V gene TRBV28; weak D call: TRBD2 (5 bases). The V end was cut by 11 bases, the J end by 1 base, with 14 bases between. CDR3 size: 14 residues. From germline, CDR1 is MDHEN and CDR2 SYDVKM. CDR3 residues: CAGSVRGNTGELFF. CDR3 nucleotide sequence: TGTGCCGGGTCTGTCCGGGGGAACACCGGGGAGCTGTTTTTT.

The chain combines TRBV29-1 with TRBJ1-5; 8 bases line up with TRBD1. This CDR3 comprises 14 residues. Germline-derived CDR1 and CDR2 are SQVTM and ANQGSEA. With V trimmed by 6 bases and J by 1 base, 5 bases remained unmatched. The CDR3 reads CSVGQGSSNQPQHF. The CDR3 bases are TGCAGCGTCGGACAGGGATCAAGCAATCAGCCCCAGCATTTT.

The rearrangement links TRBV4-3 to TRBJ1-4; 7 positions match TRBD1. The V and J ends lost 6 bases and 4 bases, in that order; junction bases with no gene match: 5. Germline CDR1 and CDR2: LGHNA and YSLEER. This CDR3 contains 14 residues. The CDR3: CASSRDSNNEKLFF. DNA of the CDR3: TGCGCCAGCAGTCGGGACAGCAATAATGAAAAACTGTTTTTT.

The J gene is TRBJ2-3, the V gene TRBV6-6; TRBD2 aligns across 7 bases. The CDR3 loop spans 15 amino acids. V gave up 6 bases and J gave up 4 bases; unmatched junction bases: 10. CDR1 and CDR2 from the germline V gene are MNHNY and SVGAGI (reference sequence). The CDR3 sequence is CASSPGAGRPDTQYF. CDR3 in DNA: TGTGCCAGCAGCCCCGGAGCGGGGCGACCAGATACGCAGTATTTT.